This is a list of T cell receptor beta chains from one sample in a study of molecular identifiers for immune sequencing clone quantification. From the PCR reads, TCRdb called clonotypes with MiXCR, one entry per CDR3 protein. The table has about 510,000 distinct CDR3 sequences, approximately 25% seen once. The specimen was naive CD8+ T cells from blood, with Jurkat cell RNA spiked in. The receptors shown here come from a human donor in good health. Some libraries in this study had Jurkat cell RNA spiked in. The CDR3 runs from the conserved cysteine through the conserved F or W. The D gene is left open where the match is weak. Where a row states a size, it is once, few, many or the class of an expanded clone; other rows omit it.

j_call clone_size d_call v_call cdr3_aa cdr3_nt
TRBJ2-2 - - TRBV27 CVSSFGTGELFF TGTGTCAGCAGTTTTGGGACCGGGGAGCTGTTTTTT
TRBJ2-7 few - TRBV9 CASSISTGLSYEQYF TGTGCCAGCAGCATATCGACAGGACTCTCCTACGAGCAGTACTTC
TRBJ2-2 few TRBD2 TRBV12-3/TRBV12-4 CASSLALSGGAIGELFF TGTGCCAGCAGTTTAGCGCTCAGCGGGGGGGCCATTGGGGAGCTGTTTTTT
TRBJ2-4 - - TRBV6-2/TRBV6-3 CASSGVEDGKNSQYF TGTGCCAGCAGTGGAGTGGAGGACGGGAAAAACAGTCAGTACTTC
TRBJ2-3 many TRBD2 TRBV5-1 CASSWGTSGNFLSTDTQYF TGCGCCAGCAGCTGGGGGACTAGCGGGAACTTTCTTAGCACAGATACGCAGTATTTT
TRBJ2-2 - - TRBV7-8 CASSLAGAGNTGELVF TGTGCCAGCAGCTTAGCCGGGGCGGGTAACACCGGGGAGCTGGTTTTT
TRBJ1-5 - TRBD1 TRBV6-5 CASRSGTAPNQPQHF TGTGCCAGCAGGAGTGGGACAGCTCCTAATCAGCCCCAGCATTTT
TRBJ2-5 - - TRBV7-9 CASSGLGWGDQGTQYF TGTGCCAGCAGCGGCTTAGGATGGGGCGACCAGGGGACCCAGTACTTC
TRBJ1-1 many - TRBV4-1 CASSPIGVWTEAFF TGCGCCAGCAGCCCAATCGGGGTGTGGACTGAAGCTTTCTTT
TRBJ2-1 many TRBD2 TRBV7-9 CASSSPLLAGRNEQFF TGTGCCAGCAGCTCGCCACTCCTAGCGGGAAGGAATGAGCAGTTCTTC
TRBJ2-3 - - TRBV7-9 CASSFLRYETSTDTQYF TGTGCCAGCAGCTTCCTAAGATACGAAACTAGCACAGATACGCAGTATTTT
TRBJ2-3 - TRBD2 TRBV7-9 CASSLASGGTRTDTQYF TGTGCCAGCAGCTTAGCTAGCGGGGGGACCCGCACAGATACGCAGTATTTT
TRBJ2-3 - - TRBV20-1 CSAEDLGQNTDTQYF TGCAGTGCTGAAGACCTAGGACAGAACACAGATACGCAGTATTTT
TRBJ2-4 many - TRBV29-1 CSVRDGWGLAKNIQYF TGCAGCGTAAGGGATGGTTGGGGACTAGCCAAAAACATTCAGTACTTC
TRBJ2-3 many TRBD1 TRBV15 CATSRGTTGGGRADTQYF TGTGCCACCAGCAGAGGTACCACAGGGGGCGGACGTGCAGATACGCAGTATTTT
TRBJ2-5 many - TRBV10-3 CAISESLGEETQYF TGTGCCATCAGTGAGTCGCTCGGGGAAGAGACCCAGTACTTC